What follows are 27 T cell receptor beta chains derived from one specimen sequenced in a study of cytomegalovirus exposure and HLA in healthy donors. Libraries were prepared by immunoSEQ multiplex PCR; TCRdb keeps only in-frame clonotypes and omits some of them. In the table there are around 200,000 clones, 88% of which are singletons. Material for sequencing was PBMCs. Receptors were obtained from a woman under 30 in good health and CMV-seronegative.

The J gene is TRBJ1-2, the V gene TRBV6-5; D might be TRBD1 (5 bases). This CDR3 has 12 residues. V lost 2 bases, J lost 5 bases, and 6 bases lay in between. Germline CDR1 and CDR2: MNHEY and SVGAGI. The CDR3 nucleotides are TGTGCCAGCAGTTACAGGGGATATGGCTACACCTTC. The encoded protein is CASSYRGYGYTF.

The chain has TRBV29-1 and TRBJ1-2, with D perhaps matching TRBD1 (5 bases). CDR3 size: 14 residues. Germline V lookup: CDR1 SQVTM, CDR2 ANQGSEA. Trimming left V 8 bases short and J 5 bases short, with 21 bases between. The CDR3 DNA reads as TGCAGCTCCTTCGACAGAAACCACATTTATGGCTACACCTTC. It codes for CSSFDRNHIYGYTF.

This clone occurred a few times. The genes are TRBV28 and TRBJ2-3; 11 positions match TRBD1. This CDR3 spans 16 amino acids. With V trimmed by 6 bases and J by 4 bases, 9 bases remained unmatched. Looked up from germline, CDR1 is MDHEN and CDR2 is SYDVKM. The CDR3 coding sequence is TGTGCCAGCAGCAATATCCCGGGACAGGGGGCAGATACGCAGTATTTT. Protein: CASSNIPGQGADTQYF.

The chain joins TRBV28 to TRBJ2-5; D might be TRBD2 (6 bases). Trimming took 3 bases from V and 3 from J, leaving 17 bases between them. Germline-derived CDR1 and CDR2 are MDHEN and SYDVKM. CDR3 length equals 16 residues. CDR3 nucleotide sequence: TGTGCCAGCAGTTTTCGCCCGGGACTGGGGAAAGAGACCCAGTACTTC. This sequence encodes CASSFRPGLGKETQYF.

This rearrangement joins TRBV6-4 to TRBJ2-2, with a weak D call TRBD2 (6 bases). The germline CDR1 and CDR2 sequences are MRHNA and SNTAGT. This CDR3 contains 14 residues. V was cut by 7 bases and J by 0 bases, with 9 bases left in between. The CDR3 DNA is TGTGCCAGCAAGGCGGGAACGAACACCGGGGAGCTGTTTTTT. Translated, it gives CASKAGTNTGELFF.

This clone was counted a few times. CDR3 coding DNA: TGTGCCAGCAGTGAACGGGGTCCGGGCGGACTCTCTGGGGCCAACGTCCTGACTTTC. Translated, it gives CASSERGPGGLSGANVLTF. This rearrangement joins TRBV6-1 to TRBJ2-6; tentative D call: TRBD2 (5 bases). Germline assignment: CDR1 MNHNS and CDR2 SASEGT. The V gene lost 2 bases and the J gene lost 0 bases, with 17 bases spanning the gap. This CDR3 region has 19 residues.

The V call is TRBV30, the J call TRBJ2-3; the D is unclear. V lost 2 bases to trimming and J lost 2 bases, with 14 bases between them. Germline loops: CDR1 GTSNPN, CDR2 SVGIG (reference sequence). CDR3 length equals 15 residues. This CDR3 reads CAWSLKALNTDTQYF. The CDR3 bases are TGTGCCTGGAGTCTCAAAGCGCTAAACACAGATACGCAGTATTTT.

This clone was seen only a few times. Written as DNA, the CDR3 is TGTGCCAGCAGCTCAGACAGGTCTGAAGCTTTCTTT. It yields the protein CASSSDRSEAFF. This chain uses TRBV2 with TRBJ1-1; possible D gene TRBD1, 6 bases. Germline V gene data show CDR1 as SNHLY and CDR2 as FYNNEI. This CDR3 contains 12 residues. Between the trimmed V and J ends, which lost 6 bases and 6 bases, there was a span of 11 bases.

The chain is built from TRBV10-2 and TRBJ2-1; TRBD2 agrees at 12 bases. The germline CDR1 and CDR2 sequences are WSHSY and SAAADI. V shed 6 bases and J 3 bases; nucleotides not matched to a gene: 6. This CDR3 comprises 16 residues. This CDR3 reads CASRTSGRLGYNEQFF. The CDR3 region has the DNA TGCGCCAGCAGAACTAGCGGGAGGTTAGGCTACAATGAGCAGTTCTTC.

A single count supports this clone. This chain connects TRBV28 to TRBJ2-7, with a weak D call TRBD2 (5 bases). CDR1 and CDR2 (germline): MDHEN, SYDVKM. The CDR3 is 14 amino acids. The ends were cut back, 3 bases at V and 3 bases at J, with 12 bases in the middle. The CDR3, as DNA: TGTGCCAGCAGTTTTAGCGATTCCAGCTACGAGCAGTACTTC. Translation: CASSFSDSSYEQYF.

The rearrangement joins TRBV28 to TRBJ1-2, with a weak D call TRBD1 (5 bases). The CDR3 is 15 residues long. Germline loops: CDR1 MDHEN, CDR2 SYDVKM. Between the trimmed V and J ends, which lost 1 base and 3 bases, there was a span of 12 bases. The CDR3 protein is CASSLSQEGYYGYTF. The CDR3 nucleotides are TGTGCCAGCAGTTTATCCCAGGAGGGGTACTATGGCTACACCTTC.

The rearrangement links TRBV27 to TRBJ1-1; TRBD1 agrees at 7 bases. CDR1 and CDR2 from the germline V gene are MNHEY and SMNVEV (reference sequence). The CDR3 sequence is 15 residues long. With V trimmed by 4 bases and J by 2 bases, 7 bases remained unmatched. The CDR3 reads CASSSSGQSNTEAFF. CDR3 nucleotides: TGTGCCAGCAGTTCATCGGGACAGAGTAACACTGAAGCTTTCTTT.

This rearrangement joins TRBV7-9 to TRBJ1-2; 9 bases map to TRBD1. This CDR3 contains 15 residues. Germline V gene sequence: CDR1 SEHNR, CDR2 FQNEAQ (reference sequence). Trimming removed 4 bases from V and 5 bases from J; junction bases left unmatched: 8. CDR3 nucleotides: TGTGCCAGCAGCTCCGGGACAGGGCCCTATTATGGCTACACCTTC. Translating gives CASSSGTGPYYGYTF.

This clone was recorded a few times. V usage is TRBV25-1 and J usage is TRBJ1-2; no clear D. CDR1 MGHDK and CDR2 SYGVNS come from the germline V gene. Trimming pared 4 bases from V and 6 bases from J, leaving 12 bases between. The CDR3 is made up of 13 amino acids. The CDR3 nucleotides read TGTGCCAGCAGTGGCCAGATTCAGGATGGCTACACCTTC. It is translated as CASSGQIQDGYTF.

The rearrangement links TRBV29-1 to TRBJ2-1; 13 nucleotides line up with TRBD2. The V and J ends lost 4 bases and 7 bases, in that order; junction bases with no gene match: 7. CDR3 length equals 15 residues. CDR1 and CDR2 from the germline V gene are SQVTM and ANQGSEA. The CDR3 DNA reads TGCAGCGTTGGGTCGACTAGCGGGAGGTTAAATGAGCAGTTCTTC. Translated: CSVGSTSGRLNEQFF.

This clone was recorded once. This chain uses TRBV20-1 with TRBJ1-2; the D gene is possibly TRBD1 (6 bases). The V and J ends lost 3 bases and 10 bases respectively, with 9 bases between them. The CDR3 contains 10 residues. Germline V gene lookup returns CDR1 DFQATT and CDR2 SNEGSKA (reference sequence). DNA of the CDR3: TGCAGTGCTAGTAGGGGGTCCTACACCTTC. Translating it yields CSASRGSYTF.

The chain links TRBV9 to TRBJ2-2; the D is unclear. Germline V gene lookup returns CDR1 SGDLS and CDR2 YYNGEE. Trimming left V 4 bases short and J 6 bases short, with 10 bases between. This CDR3 has 13 residues. The CDR3, as DNA: TGTGCCAGCAGCCCGAGACAACCCGGGGAGCTGTTTTTT. Translating it yields CASSPRQPGELFF. Filled out from reference TRBV9 and TRBJ2-2, the complete variable domain reads DSGVTQTPKHLITATGQRVTLRCSPRSGDLSVYWYQQSLDQGLQFLIQYYNGEERAKGNILERFSAQQFPDLHSELNLSSLELGDSALYFCASSPRQPGELFFGEGSRLTVL.

The J gene is TRBJ2-3, the V gene TRBV5-4; possibly TRBD2 for D (6 bases). The CDR3 has 14 residues. Per germline, CDR1 SGHNT and CDR2 YYREEE (reference sequence). Trimming took off 6 bases at V and 7 bases at J, with 18 bases between the two ends. The CDR3 loop is CASKSFRDFHTQYF. The CDR3 DNA follows: TGTGCCAGCAAAAGTTTCCGGGACTTTCATACGCAGTATTTT.

This clone was picked up a small number of times. The chain is built from TRBV4-2 and TRBJ1-2, with TRBD1 matching over 8 bases. V trimming: 1 base; J trimming: 8 bases; junction bases outside the gene matches: 9. The CDR3 loop spans 15 amino acids. Per the germline V gene, CDR1 is LGHNA and CDR2 is YNFKEQ. In DNA, the CDR3 is TGTGCCAGCAGCCAAGCGGTCCGGGACAGGATGGGCTACACCTTC. Its protein is CASSQAVRDRMGYTF.

V is TRBV5-4 and J is TRBJ2-7; D might be TRBD2 (6 bases). V was clipped by 4 bases and J by 2 bases, with 19 bases between them. CDR1 is SGHNT and CDR2 is YYREEE in the germline V gene (reference sequence). The CDR3 covers 16 residues. For the CDR3, the DNA is TGTGCCAGCAGCCCCTCCCTCGGGGGATCCACCTACGAGCAGTACTTC. It codes for CASSPSLGGSTYEQYF.

Turning to this clone: The identical CDR3 is also encoded by other nucleotide sequences in the sample. The chain combines TRBV18 with TRBJ1-5, with D maybe TRBD1 (6 bases). The germline V gene has CDR1 KGHSH and CDR2 LQKENI. This CDR3 region has 14 residues. With 4 bases removed from V and 1 base from J, the gap between germline ends came to 8 bases. The CDR3 bases are TGTGCCAGCTCACAAACAGGGAGCAATCAGCCCCAGCATTTT. Its translation: CASSQTGSNQPQHF.

The chain has TRBV9 and TRBJ2-4, with 7 bases lining up with TRBD1. Germline values: CDR1 SGDLS, CDR2 YYNGEE. Unmatched junction bases numbered 1, after V lost 0 bases and J lost 4 bases. The CDR3 contains 14 residues. CDR3 DNA: TGTGCCAGCAGCGTAGGGGACAGTAAAAACATTCAGTACTTC. It specifies CASSVGDSKNIQYF.

The chain joins TRBV27 to TRBJ2-1; TRBD2 aligns across 9 bases. The CDR3 consists of 16 residues. Germline loops: CDR1 MNHEY, CDR2 SMNVEV (reference sequence). With 1 base clipped from V and 6 bases from J, the junction kept 7 bases outside the gene matches. The CDR3 coding sequence is TGTGCCAGCAGTTTATGGCGGGAGGGCCGTATCAATGAGCAGTTCTTC. This codes for CASSLWREGRINEQFF.

V usage is TRBV7-2 and J usage is TRBJ2-1; D unclear. Germline V gene sequence: CDR1 SGHTA, CDR2 FQGNSA. This CDR3 spans 15 amino acids. The ends were cut back, 4 bases at V and 5 bases at J, with 15 bases in the middle. CDR3 amino acids: CASSSRRLVHNEQFF. The CDR3 DNA reads TGTGCCAGCAGCTCCCGGCGGCTAGTCCACAATGAGCAGTTCTTC.

This chain connects TRBV27 to TRBJ2-7; 7 bases agree with TRBD1. Germline V lookup: CDR1 MNHEY, CDR2 SMNVEV (reference sequence). This CDR3 contains 15 residues. The ends lost 1 base at V and 3 bases at J; junction bases unmatched: 6. This CDR3 reads CASSLWTGADYEQYF. The DNA for the CDR3 is TGTGCCAGCAGTTTATGGACAGGCGCGGACTACGAGCAGTACTTC.

V and J are TRBV27 and TRBJ2-5, with 11 bases aligning to TRBD2. After removal of 5 bases from V and 5 bases from J, the junction contained 1 base not matched to a gene. CDR3 size: 13 residues. In germline, CDR1 is MNHEY, CDR2 SMNVEV (reference sequence). DNA for the CDR3: TGTGCCAGCAGTCCTAGCGGGAGGGAGACCCAGTACTTC. Translated: CASSPSGRETQYF.

The genes are TRBV28 and TRBJ2-1; 12 bases map to TRBD2. Germline CDR1 and CDR2: MDHEN and SYDVKM. The length of the CDR3 is 16 residues. With V trimmed by 5 bases and J by 6 bases, 8 bases remained unmatched. The CDR3 DNA is TGTGCCAGCAGTAAGGCCGGGGGACTAGCGGGCAATGAGCAGTTCTTC. Translated: CASSKAGGLAGNEQFF.